What follows describes a single T cell receptor beta chain. This sample is drawn from a study of blood T cells in healthy people across ages. Alongside a J-beta primer mix, a sample-barcoded 5' primer served in a second PCR lasting roughly 7 to 11 cycles. Each of the samples gave a minimum of 2.5 million paired-end reads that contained CDR3. TCRdb passed the 5' RACE reads through MiXCR, listing each CDR3 protein once. The table shows 800,000 or so distinct CDR3 sequences, with roughly 25% occurring only once. A further study also used this sample, focusing on T cells of mothers and their children. From that second work: The entire RNA extract went into cDNA synthesis at roughly 1.5 ug per 15 ul. The study obtained over 9 million TCR beta CDR3 reads per mother and 3 million to 3.5 million per child.

The sequencing input was blood. The sequence was collected from a boy between 10 and 17 years old in good health.

Written as DNA, the CDR3 is TGCGCCAGCAGCCCCCTCCAGCGGGGTGTCGATGAGCAGTTCTTC. Protein product: CASSPLQRGVDEQFF. The chain is built from TRBV5-1 and TRBJ2-1; 7 nucleotides agree with TRBD2. Looked up from germline, CDR1 is SGHRS and CDR2 is YFSETQ. The V and J ends lost 4 bases and 8 bases, in that order; junction bases with no gene match: 12. This CDR3 spans 15 amino acids.